This T cell receptor (beta chain) came from a study of radiotherapy plus CTLA-4 blockade in lung cancer. Patients with chemo-refractory metastatic non-small-cell lung cancer received focal radiation plus CTLA-4 blockade with ipilimumab. Trimming stripped 7 bases from V and 3 bases from J, with 7 bases between. The germline gives CDR1 MNHNS, CDR2 SASEGT. The CDR3 consists of 12 residues. Generated by immunoSEQ multiplex PCR, the TCRdb table keeps only in-frame clones and is missing some. The profile shows more than 75,000 clones, around 72% of them singletons. This clone appeared a few times. This chain uses TRBV6-1 with TRBJ2-1; D remains unclear. Specimen: peripheral blood, collected from a patient treated with radiotherapy plus ipilimumab. The receptor's source is a human donor with non-small cell lung cancer that progressed on radiotherapy plus ipilimumab. CDR3 loop: CASTAYYNEQFF. The DNA for the CDR3 is TGTGCCAGCACAGCGTACTACAATGAGCAGTTCTTC.